The 32 T cell receptor beta chains in this list originate from one sample, sequenced in a study of blood T cell repertoires in COVID-19 (TCRdb year 2020). The library relied on the immunoSEQ multiplex PCR assay. TCRdb retrieved this table from immuneACCESS and kept in-frame rearrangements only. Not all clones are present; in checked studies, unresolved V genes account for under half, and no reason is known for the remainder. Here the sample has 150,000 to 200,000 clones; approximately 86% occur a single time. The ten largest clones add up to roughly 8.6% of the sample. The sequenced sample consisted of peripheral blood. The receptor source for this set is a man in his sixties with acute or convalescent COVID-19.

This chain connects TRBV19 to TRBJ2-7, with 12 bases that match TRBD2. The length of the CDR3 is 16 residues. Looked up from germline, CDR1 is LNHDA and CDR2 is SQIVND (reference sequence). J lost 4 bases, V lost 3 bases, and 7 bases had no gene match. In DNA, the CDR3 is TGTGCCAGTAGTATGGTTCTAGCGGGAGGGCCGTACGAGCAGTACTTC. Its translation is CASSMVLAGGPYEQYF.

This clone was seen only once. The chain recombines TRBV6-2 or TRBV6-3 with TRBJ2-1, with TRBD2 identical over 9 bases. Germline V gene sequence: CDR1 MNHEY, CDR2 SVGEGT. The CDR3 runs 15 residues. V trimming: 5 bases; J trimming: 1 base; junction bases outside the gene matches: 3. In DNA, the CDR3 is TGTGCCAGCAGTGTTGCGGGAGGGTCCTACAATGAGCAGTTCTTC. This gives the protein CASSVAGGSYNEQFF.

The chain employs TRBV6-1 and TRBJ1-5; 8 bases agree with TRBD1. CDR3 length equals 19 residues. Trimming took 3 bases from V and 0 from J; bases not matched to a gene: 13. Germline V CDR1 and CDR2: MNHNS, SASEGT. The CDR3 here is CASSDPDRGQHYSNQPQHF. The CDR3 bases are TGTGCCAGCAGTGACCCTGACAGGGGACAGCACTATAGCAATCAGCCCCAGCATTTT.

The rearrangement links TRBV5-1 to TRBJ1-3, with TRBD1 matching over 8 bases. The CDR3 has 18 amino acids. Germline CDR1 SGHRS, CDR2 YFSETQ. V shed 0 bases, J shed 3 bases, and the junction held 11 bases outside the gene matches. For the CDR3, the DNA is TGCGCCAGCAGCTTGGAGTTCAGGGGGCTTACCGGTGGAAACACCATATATTTT. Translated: CASSLEFRGLTGGNTIYF.

Details on this clone: This sample also contains other DNA sequences that code for the same CDR3. V usage is TRBV6-5 and J usage is TRBJ1-5; 7 bases are shared with TRBD1. Germline V lookup: CDR1 MNHEY, CDR2 SVGAGI. The CDR3 contains 14 residues. With 6 bases clipped from V and 3 bases from J, the junction kept 5 bases outside the gene matches. Here the CDR3 reads CASSRDRANQPQHF. Here the CDR3 DNA reads TGTGCCAGCAGCCGAGACAGGGCCAATCAGCCCCAGCATTTT.

This rearrangement joins TRBV7-2 to TRBJ2-3; the match to TRBD2 covers 8 bases. Germline values: CDR1 SGHTA, CDR2 FQGNSA. This CDR3 is built from 15 residues. Losses at the gene ends were 2 bases for V and 3 bases for J; bases not matched to a gene: 4. CDR3 DNA sequence: TGTGCCAGCAGCTTAAAAGCGGGAGAAACAGATACGCAGTATTTT. This sequence encodes CASSLKAGETDTQYF.

V usage is TRBV11-2 and J usage is TRBJ2-5; 11 bases are a match to TRBD2. This CDR3 region has 19 residues. CDR1 and CDR2 from the germline V gene are SGHAT and FQNNGV. V was clipped by 1 base and J by 2 bases; unmatched bases: 12. CDR3 nucleotide sequence: TGTGCCAGCAGCTTAGTAGGCCGAGGGACTAGCGGATCTCAAGAGACCCAGTACTTC. Its translation: CASSLVGRGTSGSQETQYF.

This chain joins TRBV11-2 and TRBJ2-3, with D unclear. Germline CDR1 is SGHAT and CDR2 is FQNNGV. The V end was cut by 2 bases, the J end by 5 bases, with 5 bases between. CDR3 length: 12 amino acids. This chain's CDR3 is CASSLYVDTQYF. The DNA of the CDR3 is TGTGCCAGCAGCTTATATGTAGATACGCAGTATTTT.

This clone has a single count. The rearrangement links TRBV12-5 to TRBJ1-4, with 8 bases that match TRBD1. Looked up from germline, CDR1 is LGHNT and CDR2 is FRNRAP. This CDR3 has 14 amino acids. Losses at the gene ends were 6 bases for V and 8 bases for J; bases not matched to a gene: 8. CDR3 DNA sequence: TGTGCTAGTGGGATGACAGGGGTTCACGAAAAACTGTTTTTT. Translated, it gives CASGMTGVHEKLFF. The entire variable domain, with the rest obtained from reference TRBV12-5 and TRBJ1-4, is as follows: DARVTQTPRHKVTEMGQEVTMRCQPILGHNTVFWYRQTMMQGLELLAYFRNRAPLDDSGMPKDRFSAEMPDATLATLKIQPSEPRDSAVYFCASGMTGVHEKLFFGSGTQLSVL.

Written as DNA, the CDR3 is TGTGCCAGTAGGCGGACACCTAATCAGCCCCAGCATTTT. Translation gives CASRRTPNQPQHF. V gene TRBV19 combines with J gene TRBJ1-5; D may be TRBD1 (5 bases). The CDR3 is 13 amino acids. The V gene lost 6 bases and the J gene lost 4 bases, with 10 bases spanning the gap. Germline assignment: CDR1 LNHDA and CDR2 SQIVND (reference sequence).

This clone showed up just once. The chain uses TRBV18 and TRBJ2-1; 7 bases agree with TRBD2. The V segment lost 6 bases and the J segment 1 base; nucleotides outside the gene matches: 9. Germline loops: CDR1 KGHSH, CDR2 LQKENI. The length of the CDR3 is 16 residues. The CDR3 here is CASSPSGRQSYNEQFF. The DNA for the CDR3 is TGTGCCAGCTCTCCGTCCGGGAGGCAGTCCTACAATGAGCAGTTCTTC.

J is TRBJ2-1 and V is TRBV2; 12 bases agree with TRBD1. The CDR3 covers 15 residues. Germline lookup yields CDR1 SNHLY and CDR2 FYNNEI. The V and J ends lost 6 bases and 6 bases, in that order; junction bases with no gene match: 6. The CDR3 reads CASRVPGQGANEQFF. In DNA, the CDR3 is TGTGCCAGCAGGGTACCGGGACAGGGGGCCAATGAGCAGTTCTTC.

The V gene is TRBV18, the J gene TRBJ1-2; 7 nucleotides line up with TRBD1. Germline-derived CDR1 and CDR2 are KGHSH and LQKENI. CDR3 size: 13 residues. The V and J ends lost 3 bases and 8 bases, in that order; junction bases with no gene match: 6. The CDR3 region has the DNA TGTGCCAGCTCACCTGACAGGGTGGACGGCTACACCTTC. This encodes CASSPDRVDGYTF. Variable domain in full (rest from reference TRBV18 and TRBJ1-2): NAGVMQNPRHLVRRRGQEARLRCSPMKGHSHVYWYRQLPEEGLKFMVYLQKENIIDESGMPKERFSAEFPKEGPSILRIQQVVRGDSAAYFCASSPDRVDGYTFGSGTRLTVV.

V is TRBV5-6 and J is TRBJ1-3; tentatively, D is TRBD1 (5 bases). There are 15 residues in the CDR3. Germline V gene sequence: CDR1 SGHDT, CDR2 YYEEEE. V was clipped by 0 bases and J by 4 bases, with 11 bases between them. Here the CDR3 DNA reads TGTGCCAGCAGCTTGGAGGGGAAGGCGGGAAACACCATATATTTT. Translating gives CASSLEGKAGNTIYF.

The chain has TRBV15 and TRBJ1-4, with 7 bases identical to TRBD1. With V trimmed by 5 bases and J by 10 bases, 16 bases remained unmatched. CDR1 is LNHNV, CDR2 YYDKDF, per germline (reference sequence). The CDR3 totals 16 residues. For the CDR3, the DNA is TGTGCCACCAGCTCTCTCGAAACAGGGGCTTTGGTAAAACTGTTTTTT. It specifies CATSSLETGALVKLFF. The whole variable domain, remainder taken from reference TRBV15 and TRBJ1-4, is DAMVIQNPRYQVTQFGKPVTLSCSQTLNHNVMYWYQQKSSQAPKLLFHYYDKDFNNEADTPDNFQSRRPNTSFCFLDIRSPGLGDTAMYLCATSSLETGALVKLFFGSGTQLSVL.

The rearrangement uses TRBV20-1 and TRBJ2-2; D is uncertain. Per the germline V gene, CDR1 is DFQATT and CDR2 is SNEGSKA (reference sequence). The CDR3 contains 14 residues. V was cut by 3 bases and J by 0 bases, with 8 bases left in between. CDR3 loop: CSASGSPNTGELFF. CDR3 sequence (DNA): TGCAGTGCTAGTGGTAGCCCGAACACCGGGGAGCTGTTTTTT.

The count of this clone is one. This chain joins TRBV7-2 and TRBJ2-3; TRBD2 matches at 11 bases. The V gene's germline CDR1 is SGHTA and CDR2 FQGNSA. The CDR3 length is 16 residues. The J segment lost 1 base and the V segment lost 0 bases, leaving 0 bases of the junction unmatched. CDR3 sequence: CASSLASGRGTDTQYF. CDR3 coding DNA: TGTGCCAGCAGCTTAGCTAGCGGGAGGGGCACAGATACGCAGTATTTT.

The chain is built from TRBV19 and TRBJ1-5; 11 nucleotides align to TRBD1. The CDR3 is 15 residues long. The V and J ends lost 6 bases and 5 bases, in that order; junction bases with no gene match: 6. Germline CDR1 and CDR2: LNHDA and SQIVND (reference sequence). The CDR3 protein is CASSQGTGGYQPQHF. In DNA, the CDR3 is TGTGCCAGTAGCCAGGGGACAGGGGGATATCAGCCCCAGCATTTT.

This clone was counted a single time. This chain links TRBV4-2 with TRBJ1-5; no clear D. The CDR3 is 14 amino acids. V lost 2 bases to trimming and J lost 2 bases, with 7 bases between them. From germline, CDR1 is LGHNA and CDR2 YNFKEQ. The CDR3 nucleotides are TGTGCCAGCAGCCAACCCGGAGGCAATCAGCCCCAGCATTTT. Its protein product is CASSQPGGNQPQHF.

A few counts support this clone. J is TRBJ2-5 and V is TRBV6-1, with 10 bases aligning to TRBD2. Unmatched junction bases numbered 4, after V lost 0 bases and J lost 6 bases. CDR3 length equals 15 residues. CDR1 is MNHNS, CDR2 SASEGT, per germline. CDR3 protein: CASSEAASGRQTQYF. The CDR3 DNA follows: TGTGCCAGCAGTGAAGCTGCTAGCGGGAGACAGACCCAGTACTTC.

The chain couples TRBV24-1 to TRBJ1-5; perhaps TRBD1 as D (5 bases). The length of the CDR3 is 16 residues. Looked up from germline, CDR1 is KGHDR and CDR2 is SFDVKD. V dropped 9 bases and J dropped 6 bases, with 23 bases sitting between them. As DNA, the CDR3 is TGTGCCACCGGAAATGAAGGAGCAGGGAGGGCTCAGCCCCAGCATTTT. Translating gives CATGNEGAGRAQPQHF.

This clone was seen just once. The J gene is TRBJ2-3, the V gene TRBV10-1; 8 positions agree with TRBD1. CDR1 and CDR2 (germline): WNHNN, SYGVQD (reference sequence). The CDR3 sequence is 14 residues long. The V and J ends lost 0 bases and 6 bases, in that order; junction bases with no gene match: 2. The CDR3 nucleotides read TGCGCCAGCAGTGAGTCGACAGGGGCCGATACGCAGTATTTT. This codes for CASSESTGADTQYF.

The chain uses TRBV5-1 and TRBJ1-4; 7 nucleotides align to TRBD1. V lost 3 bases, J lost 3 bases, and 5 bases stayed unmatched. The CDR3 is 15 amino acids. Per germline, CDR1 SGHRS and CDR2 YFSETQ. CDR3 in DNA: TGCGCCAGCAGCTCAGGGACAGTGGCTAATGAAAAACTGTTTTTT. This gives the protein CASSSGTVANEKLFF.

This sequence joins TRBV6-1 and TRBJ1-2; D is unresolved. Trimming took 1 base from V and 5 from J, leaving 14 bases between them. The CDR3 has 15 amino acids. Germline-derived CDR1 and CDR2 are MNHNS and SASEGT. CDR3 protein: CASSEDNRVVYGYTF. In nucleotides, the CDR3 is TGTGCCAGCAGTGAAGATAACCGGGTCGTTTATGGCTACACCTTC.

The chain recombines TRBV28 with TRBJ1-2, with 8 bases matching TRBD1. Germline V gene lookup returns CDR1 MDHEN and CDR2 SYDVKM. The junction had 2 bases not matched to a gene; V was cut back by 7 bases and J by 4 bases. The CDR3 totals 12 residues. CDR3 in DNA: TGTGCCAGCACAACAGGGGGCTATGGCTACACCTTC. Translating gives CASTTGGYGYTF.

The gene calls are TRBV5-5 and TRBJ2-6; D uncertain. The germline V gene has CDR1 SGHKS and CDR2 YYEKEE (reference sequence). The germline V and J ends were trimmed by 3 bases and 0 bases, with 10 bases remaining between them. The CDR3 loop spans 16 amino acids. In DNA, the CDR3 is TGTGCCAGCAGCTATGGCACGCTCTCTGGGGCCAACGTCCTGACTTTC. This sequence encodes CASSYGTLSGANVLTF.

The chain uses TRBV5-1 and TRBJ2-1; maybe TRBD2 (6 bases). The germline V and J ends were trimmed by 4 bases and 4 bases, with 12 bases remaining between them. Germline V gene lookup returns CDR1 SGHRS and CDR2 YFSETQ. The CDR3 consists of 14 residues. DNA for the CDR3: TGCGCCAGCAGCGGCCAGGGACTTTACAATGAGCAGTTCTTC. Translation: CASSGQGLYNEQFF.

CDR3 sequence reads: CASGNRGETQYF. CDR3 DNA: TGTGCCAGCGGGAACAGGGGGGAGACCCAGTACTTC. The chain carries TRBV7-9 and TRBJ2-5; 8 positions match TRBD1. Germline V lookup: CDR1 SEHNR, CDR2 FQNEAQ (reference sequence). V gave up 8 bases and J gave up 5 bases; unmatched junction bases: 4. CDR3 length: 12 amino acids.

The chain joins TRBV30 to TRBJ2-1; tentatively, D is TRBD1 (6 bases). Trimming shortened V by 8 bases and J by 4 bases, and 15 bases separated the two germline ends. The CDR3 loop spans 13 amino acids. Germline V lookup: CDR1 GTSNPN, CDR2 SVGIG (reference sequence). The CDR3 DNA is TGTGCCGCCGAACAGGGAGATTACAATGAGCAGTTCTTC. Amino acid sequence: CAAEQGDYNEQFF.

V gene TRBV6-5 combines with J gene TRBJ2-6; D is possibly TRBD2 (7 bases). This CDR3 spans 16 amino acids. Germline loops: CDR1 MNHEY, CDR2 SVGAGI. V shed 4 bases and J shed 0 bases, with 10 bases lying between them. The CDR3 loop reads CASSWGGLSGANVLTF. The CDR3 bases are TGTGCCAGCAGTTGGGGGGGCCTCTCTGGGGCCAACGTCCTGACTTTC.

The chain recombines TRBV1 with TRBJ2-1; the table names TRBD2, a call not compared with the DNA. TRBV1 is annotated as a pseudogene. This CDR3 has 15 amino acids. CDR3 bases: TGCACCAGCAGCCAAGACACTAGAAGAGACAATGAGCAGTTCTTC. Protein: CTSSQDTRRDNEQFF.

The genes are TRBV9 and TRBJ2-1; 10 bases map to TRBD2. The CDR3 is 15 residues long. Germline V gene lookup returns CDR1 SGDLS and CDR2 YYNGEE. V shed 7 bases, J shed 1 base, and the junction held 5 bases outside the gene matches. For the CDR3, the DNA is TGTGCCAGCGCAGCGGGAGGGAGTTCCTACAATGAGCAGTTCTTC. Its translation is CASAAGGSSYNEQFF.